These 27 T cell receptor beta chains were sequenced from one sample in a study of T cells in Graves' hyperthyroidism and ophthalmopathy. Amplification targeted TCR beta CDR3 regions from RNA transcripts. The TCR CDR3 first-round RT-PCR relied on the HTBI primer set. TCRdb recomputed calls from the multiplex PCR reads with MiXCR, one row per CDR3 protein. The sample lists about 740,000 distinct CDR3 sequences, around 15% occurring once. What was sequenced was blood. Receptors were obtained from a woman aged 18-29 years with Graves' hyperthyroidism.

This clonotype has a handful of counts. The chain recombines TRBV18 with TRBJ2-1; tentatively, D is TRBD1 (6 bases). Germline V lookup: CDR1 KGHSH, CDR2 LQKENI. Trimming stripped 3 bases from V and 7 bases from J, with 13 bases between. CDR3 length: 14 residues. The DNA of the CDR3 is TGTGCCAGCTCACCCCTCGACAGGTGGAATGAGCAGTTCTTC. The encoded protein is CASSPLDRWNEQFF.

This clonotype showed up just a few times. This chain connects TRBV6-1 to TRBJ2-7, with TRBD1 matching 7 bases. Germline V CDR1 and CDR2: MNHNS, SASEGT. The CDR3 sequence is 13 residues long. V was clipped by 6 bases and J by 2 bases; unmatched bases: 4. This chain's CDR3 is CASRSGGAYEQYF. The DNA of the CDR3 is TGTGCCAGCAGGTCAGGGGGAGCCTACGAGCAGTACTTC.

This clonotype was recorded a few times. The rearrangement links TRBV19 to TRBJ1-1; D possibly corresponds to TRBD1 (5 bases). The CDR3 is 13 amino acids. The V and J ends lost 7 bases and 7 bases respectively, with 16 bases between them. Germline lookup yields CDR1 LNHDA and CDR2 SQIVND (reference sequence). DNA for the CDR3: TGTGCCAGTACCCTCCGGGACGGTTTTGAAGCTTTCTTT. Translating gives CASTLRDGFEAFF.

The V call is TRBV7-9, the J call TRBJ2-1, with 10 bases matching TRBD2. This CDR3 contains 17 residues. V trimming: 5 bases; J trimming: 4 bases; junction bases outside the gene matches: 11. Looked up from germline, CDR1 is SEHNR and CDR2 is FQNEAQ (reference sequence). The CDR3 region has the DNA TGTGCCAGCAGCCCAAGGCCGGGACTAGCGTTTTACAATGAGCAGTTCTTC. Translated: CASSPRPGLAFYNEQFF.

This clonotype was detected only a few times. The chain combines TRBV20-1 with TRBJ2-5; 8 nucleotides align to TRBD2. The junction had 11 bases not matched to a gene; V was cut back by 0 bases and J by 5 bases. The CDR3 length is 16 residues. CDR1 is DFQATT, CDR2 SNEGSKA, per germline (reference sequence). CDR3 sequence: CSARDPSLAGVETQYF. CDR3 coding DNA: TGCAGTGCTAGAGACCCCTCGCTAGCGGGTGTCGAGACCCAGTACTTC.

The V call is TRBV28, the J call TRBJ2-7; D remains unclear. V was shortened by 10 bases and J by 3 bases, with 19 bases between the two germline ends. CDR1 is MDHEN and CDR2 is SYDVKM in the germline V gene. The CDR3 sequence is 14 residues long. In DNA form, the CDR3 reads TGTGCCACGAGGCCCGTGCAGATCCACTACGAGCAGTACTTC. This codes for CATRPVQIHYEQYF.

The V call is TRBV3-1, the J call TRBJ2-3; 11 bases align to TRBD2. CDR1 is LGHDT, CDR2 YNNKEL, per germline (reference sequence). The CDR3 is 18 amino acids. The V and J ends lost 0 bases and 2 bases, in that order; junction bases with no gene match: 7. This CDR3 reads CASSQDLTSGVITDTQYF. CDR3 bases: TGTGCCAGCAGCCAAGATTTGACTAGCGGGGTTATCACAGATACGCAGTATTTT.

This clonotype was seen a few times. This chain links TRBV4-1 with TRBJ2-3; 8 nucleotides line up with TRBD2. V lost 4 bases and J lost 0; bases outside the gene matches: 6. Germline V gives CDR1 MGHRA, CDR2 YSYEKL. This CDR3 has 16 amino acids. This CDR3 reads CASSPPGGPSTDTQYF. The DNA for the CDR3 is TGCGCCAGCAGCCCCCCGGGGGGGCCCAGCACAGATACGCAGTATTTT.

The sample holds many counts of this clonotype. CDR3 in DNA: TGTGCCTGGCTCCGACAGGGTAACTCCTACGAGCAGTACTTC. This encodes CAWLRQGNSYEQYF. The V gene is TRBV30, the J gene TRBJ2-7, with 7 bases lining up with TRBD1. From germline, CDR1 is GTSNPN and CDR2 SVGIG (reference sequence). This CDR3 spans 14 amino acids. J was trimmed by 0 bases and V by 5 bases; bases with no gene match: 7.

CDR3 nucleotides: TGCGCCAGCAGCGTCGTGGTTGGGGGGGATGGAAGAGCTTTCTTT. This encodes CASSVVVGGDGRAFF. The chain has TRBV4-3 and TRBJ1-1; D is possibly TRBD1 (5 bases). Germline V gene data show CDR1 as LGHNA and CDR2 as YSLEER. CDR3 length equals 15 residues. V lost 5 bases and J lost 10, with 23 bases in between.

This clonotype has only a few counts. This chain joins TRBV7-9 and TRBJ2-5, with a tentative D call TRBD2 (6 bases). The CDR3 contains 15 residues. The germline V and J ends were trimmed by 5 bases and 2 bases, with 15 bases remaining between them. Germline assignment: CDR1 SEHNR and CDR2 FQNEAQ (reference sequence). The CDR3 DNA reads as TGTGCCAGCAGCCAACGCGGGACGCTTCAAGAGACCCAGTACTTC. This translates into CASSQRGTLQETQYF.

This clonotype was observed a handful of times. The chain links TRBV27 to TRBJ1-5; D is unclear. CDR1 is MNHEY and CDR2 is SMNVEV in the germline V gene (reference sequence). The V gene lost 6 bases and the J gene lost 1 base, with 10 bases spanning the gap. This CDR3 spans 14 amino acids. For the CDR3, the DNA is TGTGCCAGCAGCCCCCTTAGCAGCAATCAGCCCCAGCATTTT. Protein: CASSPLSSNQPQHF.

This clonotype occurred a few times. The rearrangement links TRBV4-1 to TRBJ2-3; a possible D gene is TRBD1 (5 bases). From germline, CDR1 is MGHRA and CDR2 YSYEKL. The germline V and J ends were trimmed by 4 bases and 6 bases, with 23 bases remaining between them. The CDR3 totals 17 residues. The CDR3 protein is CASSRLRADGGADTQYF. The CDR3 bases are TGCGCCAGCAGCCGCCTCCGGGCGGACGGTGGGGCCGATACGCAGTATTTT.

The chain carries TRBV3-1 and TRBJ2-5; TRBD2 matches at 11 bases. Germline trimming cut 2 bases from V and 6 bases from J; bases unmatched to any gene: 14. Per the germline V gene, CDR1 is LGHDT and CDR2 is YNNKEL (reference sequence). CDR3 length equals 18 residues. CDR3 amino acids: CASSQRPLVAGGMKTQYF. CDR3 in DNA: TGTGCCAGCAGCCAAAGACCCCTAGTAGCGGGAGGGATGAAGACCCAGTACTTC.

This clonotype was observed at least ten times. The chain is built from TRBV7-8 and TRBJ2-7; D is perhaps TRBD1 (6 bases). V dropped 2 bases and J dropped 4 bases, with 12 bases sitting between them. CDR3 size: 14 residues. Germline V CDR1 and CDR2: SGHVS, FQNEAQ. In nucleotides, the CDR3 is TGTGCCAGCAGCTTACAGGGGCCCTATTACGAGCAGTACTTC. Translating gives CASSLQGPYYEQYF.

This clonotype was counted ten times or more. The chain couples TRBV27 to TRBJ2-1; D unresolved. The CDR3 runs 14 residues. CDR1 MNHEY and CDR2 SMNVEV come from the germline V gene (reference sequence). Trimming took off 5 bases at V and 2 bases at J, with 10 bases between the two ends. CDR3 DNA sequence: TGTGCCAGCAGTCGGTTTGGGGCCTACAATGAGCAGTTCTTC. Its protein product is CASSRFGAYNEQFF.

CDR3 nucleotides: TGCAGTGCTCGTACTCGAAGAGGGAACACCGGGGAGCTGTTTTTT. This sequence encodes CSARTRRGNTGELFF. This rearrangement joins TRBV20-1 to TRBJ2-2; D is unclear. Germline CDR1 DFQATT, CDR2 SNEGSKA (reference sequence). The V gene lost 5 bases and the J gene lost 1 base, with 14 bases spanning the gap. The CDR3 totals 15 residues.

In this sample, this clonotype turned up a few times. The chain links TRBV6-1 to TRBJ1-1; 9 nucleotides align to TRBD1. CDR1 MNHNS and CDR2 SASEGT come from the germline V gene. V dropped 6 bases and J dropped 5; count of bases not matched to a gene: 10. CDR3 length: 15 amino acids. CDR3 sequence reads: CASSQEGQGETEAFF. Here the CDR3 DNA reads TGTGCCAGCAGCCAGGAGGGACAGGGAGAAACTGAAGCTTTCTTT.

This clonotype occurred a few times. The chain joins TRBV27 to TRBJ1-3, with 8 nucleotides matching TRBD1. V trimming: 6 bases; J trimming: 2 bases; junction bases outside the gene matches: 6. The germline V gene has CDR1 MNHEY and CDR2 SMNVEV (reference sequence). The CDR3 is made up of 15 amino acids. The CDR3 sequence is CASRRTGWAGNTIYF. For the CDR3, the DNA is TGTGCCAGCAGACGGACAGGGTGGGCTGGAAACACCATATATTTT.

This clonotype was detected a few times. This chain joins TRBV9 and TRBJ2-1, with D possibly called TRBD1 or TRBD2 (7 bases each). CDR1 and CDR2 from the germline V gene are SGDLS and YYNGEE. The CDR3 is 12 residues long. V was cut by 7 bases and J by 8 bases, with 13 bases left in between. CDR3: CASSGGGHEQFF. CDR3 in DNA: TGTGCCAGCTCAGGGGGGGGCCATGAGCAGTTCTTC.

This clonotype was seen only a few times. This chain connects TRBV6-2 or TRBV6-3 to TRBJ2-1; 13 nucleotides match TRBD2. The germline CDR1 and CDR2 sequences are MNHEY and SVGEGT. V trimming: 5 bases; J trimming: 9 bases; junction bases outside the gene matches: 7. The CDR3 length is 15 residues. Written as DNA, the CDR3 is TGTGCCAGCAGTCCCGGGACTAGCGGGACCCGTGAGCAGTTCTTC. Protein: CASSPGTSGTREQFF.

Many counts were recorded for this clonotype. The gene calls are TRBV30 and TRBJ1-2; D is possibly TRBD1 (5 bases). The CDR3 spans 11 residues. V was trimmed by 2 bases and J by 8 bases, leaving 9 bases between them. Germline CDR1 GTSNPN, CDR2 SVGIG (reference sequence). Here the CDR3 reads CAWSKGTGYTF. In DNA, the CDR3 is TGTGCCTGGAGTAAAGGGACCGGCTACACCTTC.

The table lists this clonotype with many counts. The CDR3 DNA sequence: TGTGCCAGCACCTTACAGGGCCTAAACACTGAAGCTTTCTTT. It yields the protein CASTLQGLNTEAFF. The chain carries TRBV6-2 or TRBV6-3 and TRBJ1-1, with D tentatively TRBD1 (6 bases). This CDR3 region has 14 residues. CDR1 is MNHEY, CDR2 SVGEGT, per germline. Trimming removed 7 bases from V and 2 bases from J, with 14 bases in between.

This clonotype was detected many times. The gene calls are TRBV5-1 and TRBJ2-2; a weak D match, TRBD2 (5 bases). The germline V and J ends were trimmed by 1 base and 1 base, with 11 bases remaining between them. The length of the CDR3 is 16 residues. Germline CDR1 SGHRS, CDR2 YFSETQ. CDR3: CASSLFGRENTGELFF. DNA of the CDR3: TGCGCCAGCAGCTTGTTCGGCCGGGAGAACACCGGGGAGCTGTTTTTT.

The V and J genes are TRBV30 and TRBJ2-1; 7 bases line up with TRBD2. Germline-derived CDR1 and CDR2 are GTSNPN and SVGIG (reference sequence). V was pared by 1 base and J by 7 bases, with 7 bases of the junction left unmatched. CDR3 size: 14 residues. The CDR3 DNA reads TGTGCCTGGAGTGGAGGGAGGGCCTTTAATGAGCAGTTCTTC. It is translated as CAWSGGRAFNEQFF.

The chain combines TRBV2 with TRBJ2-5; TRBD2 is a possible D gene (6 bases). The CDR3 has 15 amino acids. V lost 3 bases to trimming and J lost 4 bases, with 15 bases between them. Germline V gene lookup returns CDR1 SNHLY and CDR2 FYNNEI. The CDR3 DNA is TGTGCCAGCAGTGATTGGGCGGGGAAGGGAGAGACCCAGTACTTC. It codes for CASSDWAGKGETQYF.

The table lists this clonotype with many counts. The chain joins TRBV30 to TRBJ2-7; 14 nucleotides agree with TRBD2. This CDR3 comprises 16 residues. V lost 0 bases to trimming and J lost 3 bases; unmatched junction nucleotides: 4. CDR1 and CDR2 (germline): GTSNPN, SVGIG (reference sequence). CDR3 residues: CAWSVRGTSGGYEQYF. The CDR3 DNA sequence: TGTGCCTGGAGTGTACGAGGGACTAGCGGGGGCTACGAGCAGTACTTC. Filled out from reference TRBV30 and TRBJ2-7, the complete variable domain reads SQTIHQWPATLVQPVGSPLSLECTVEGTSNPNLYWYRQAAGRGLQLLFYSVGIGQISSEVPQNLSASRPQDRQFILSSKKLLLSDSGFYLCAWSVRGTSGGYEQYFGPGTRLTVT.